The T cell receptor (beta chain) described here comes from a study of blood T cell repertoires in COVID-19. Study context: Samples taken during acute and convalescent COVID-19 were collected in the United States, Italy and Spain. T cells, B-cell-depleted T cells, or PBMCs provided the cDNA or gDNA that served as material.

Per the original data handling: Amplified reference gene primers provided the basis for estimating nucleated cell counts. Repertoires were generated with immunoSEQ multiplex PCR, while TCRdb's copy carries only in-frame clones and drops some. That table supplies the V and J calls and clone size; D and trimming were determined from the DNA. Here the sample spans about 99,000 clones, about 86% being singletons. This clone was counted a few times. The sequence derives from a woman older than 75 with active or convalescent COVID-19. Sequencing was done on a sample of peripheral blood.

The CDR3 protein is CAWSVSMNTEAFF. CDR3 in DNA: TGTGCCTGGAGTGTATCAATGAACACTGAAGCTTTCTTT. The V call is TRBV30, the J call TRBJ1-1; D is uncertain. Germline V gives CDR1 GTSNPN, CDR2 SVGIG (reference sequence). Trimming removed 0 bases at V and 0 bases at J, with 5 bases between. The CDR3 spans 13 residues.